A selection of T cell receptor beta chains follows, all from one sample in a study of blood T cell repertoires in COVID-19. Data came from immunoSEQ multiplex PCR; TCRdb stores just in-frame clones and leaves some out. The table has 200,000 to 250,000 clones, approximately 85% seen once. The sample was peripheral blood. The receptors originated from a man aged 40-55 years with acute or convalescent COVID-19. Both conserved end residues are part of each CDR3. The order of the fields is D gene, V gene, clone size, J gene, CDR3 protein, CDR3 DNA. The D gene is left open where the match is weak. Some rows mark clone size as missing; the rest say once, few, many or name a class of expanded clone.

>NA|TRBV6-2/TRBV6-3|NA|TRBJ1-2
CASSSSILDRNYGYTF
TGTGCCAGCAGTTCCTCAATTCTCGACAGGAACTATGGCTACACCTTC
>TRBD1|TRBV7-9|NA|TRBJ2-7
CASSSPRQGRGGGSYEQYF
TGTGCCAGCAGCTCCCCCCGACAGGGAAGAGGGGGCGGGTCCTACGAGCAGTACTTC
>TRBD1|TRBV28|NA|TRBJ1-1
CASRKPGQVTEAFF
TGTGCCAGCAGGAAACCGGGACAGGTCACTGAAGCTTTCTTT
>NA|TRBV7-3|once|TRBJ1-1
CASTPSGGIREAFF
TGTGCCAGCACCCCGAGCGGGGGGATAAGGGAAGCTTTCTTT
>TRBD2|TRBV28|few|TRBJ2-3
CASSFPSGGLSTDTQYF
TGTGCCAGCAGTTTCCCCAGCGGGGGGCTTAGCACAGATACGCAGTATTTT
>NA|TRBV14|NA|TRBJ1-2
CASSQARNYGYTF
TGTGCCAGCAGCCAAGCCAGAAACTATGGCTACACCTTC
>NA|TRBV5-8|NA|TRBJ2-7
CASSSFQTGEQYF
TGTGCCAGCAGCTCCTTCCAGACGGGCGAGCAGTACTTC
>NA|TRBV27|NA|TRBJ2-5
CASSFFGGETQYF
TGTGCCAGCAGTTTCTTCGGCGGAGAGACCCAGTACTTC
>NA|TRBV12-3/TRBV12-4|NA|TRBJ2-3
CASSPADTQYF
TGTGCCAGCAGCCCCGCAGATACGCAGTATTTT
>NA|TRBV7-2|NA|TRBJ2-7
CASSLRGFGDEQYF
TGTGCCAGCAGCTTAAGAGGGTTCGGGGACGAGCAGTACTTC
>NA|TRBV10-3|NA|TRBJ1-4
CAIRGEVVGGFNEKLFF
TGTGCCATCAGGGGAGAGGTTGTTGGCGGATTTAATGAAAAACTGTTTTTT
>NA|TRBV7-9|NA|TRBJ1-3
CASSYRVSGNTIYF
TGTGCCAGCAGCTACAGGGTCTCTGGAAACACCATATATTTT